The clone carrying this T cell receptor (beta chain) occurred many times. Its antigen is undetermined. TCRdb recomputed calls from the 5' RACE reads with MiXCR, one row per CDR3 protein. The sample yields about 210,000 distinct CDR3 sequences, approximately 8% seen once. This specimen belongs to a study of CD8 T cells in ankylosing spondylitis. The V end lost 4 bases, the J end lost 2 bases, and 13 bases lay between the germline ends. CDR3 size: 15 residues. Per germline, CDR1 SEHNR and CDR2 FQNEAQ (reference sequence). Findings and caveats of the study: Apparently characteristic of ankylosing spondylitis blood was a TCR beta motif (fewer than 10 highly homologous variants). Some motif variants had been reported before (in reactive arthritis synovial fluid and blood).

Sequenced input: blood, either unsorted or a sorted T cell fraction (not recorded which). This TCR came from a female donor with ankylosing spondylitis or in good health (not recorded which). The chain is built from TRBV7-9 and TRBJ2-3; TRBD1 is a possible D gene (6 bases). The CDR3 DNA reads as TGTGCCAGCAGCTCCTCGACAGGTTCCACAGATACGCAGTATTTT. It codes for CASSSSTGSTDTQYF. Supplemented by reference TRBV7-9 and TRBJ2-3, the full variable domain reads DTGVSQNPRHKITKRGQNVTFRCDPISEHNRLYWYRQTLGQGPEFLTYFQNEAQLEKSRLLSDRFSAERPKGSFSTLEIQRTEQGDSAMYLCASSSSTGSTDTQYFGPGTRLTVL.